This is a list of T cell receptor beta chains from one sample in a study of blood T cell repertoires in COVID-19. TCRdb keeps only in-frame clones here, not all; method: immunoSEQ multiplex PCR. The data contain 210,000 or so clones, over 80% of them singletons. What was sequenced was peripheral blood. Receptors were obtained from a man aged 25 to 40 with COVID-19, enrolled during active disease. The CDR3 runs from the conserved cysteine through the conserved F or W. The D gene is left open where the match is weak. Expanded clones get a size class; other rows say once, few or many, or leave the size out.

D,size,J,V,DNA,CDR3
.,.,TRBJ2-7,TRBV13,TGTGCCAGCAGCCCTCGAGGAGGGGACGAGCAGTACTTC,CASSPRGGDEQYF
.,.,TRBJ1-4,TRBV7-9,TGTGCCAGCAGCTTATTCAGGGAGGTGGCTGAAAAACTGTTTTTT,CASSLFREVAEKLFF
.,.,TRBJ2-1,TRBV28,TGTGCCAGCAGTAACCCAGGGGAAAGCTCCTACAATGAGCAGTTCTTC,CASSNPGESSYNEQFF
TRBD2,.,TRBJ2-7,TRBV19,TGTGCCAGTAGTCTCCTAGCGGGGGGGAACTACGAGCAGTACTTC,CASSLLAGGNYEQYF
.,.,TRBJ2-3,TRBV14,TGTGCCAGCAGCCAAGATTCAACTACGGGGGGCCTTAATACGCAGTATTTT,CASSQDSTTGGLNTQYF
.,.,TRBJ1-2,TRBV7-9,TGTGCCAGCAGCTTAGGAGGGCACGGTGGCTACACCTTC,CASSLGGHGGYTF
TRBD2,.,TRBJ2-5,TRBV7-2,TGTGCCAGCAGCTTAGTTGGCCTAGCGGGTGAAGAGACCCAGTACTTC,CASSLVGLAGEETQYF
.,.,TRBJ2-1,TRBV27,TGTGCCAGCAGTTTATATTCTGGGCGGGGGCTTGTCTCCTACAATGAGCAGTTCTTC,CASSLYSGRGLVSYNEQFF
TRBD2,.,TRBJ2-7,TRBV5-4,TGTGCCAGCAGCTTGGCCGGGCTAGCGGGAGGATCCTACGAGCAGTACTTC,CASSLAGLAGGSYEQYF
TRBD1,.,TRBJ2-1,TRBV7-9,TGTGCCAGCAGCTTAGGCAGGGGGCCCTACAATGAGCAGTTCTTC,CASSLGRGPYNEQFF
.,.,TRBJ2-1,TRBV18,TGTGCCAGCTCCCGACAGGGACTGAGCTCCTACAATGAGCAGTTCTTC,CASSRQGLSSYNEQFF
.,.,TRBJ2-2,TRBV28,TGTGCCAGCAGACCCACGGGGGGCGCGGGTTGGTACACCGGGGAGCTGTTTTTT,CASRPTGGAGWYTGELFF
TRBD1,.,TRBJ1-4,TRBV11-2,TGTGCCAGCAGCTCACGGACAGGGGTATTTGAAAAACTGTTTTTT,CASSSRTGVFEKLFF
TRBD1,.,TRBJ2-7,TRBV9,TGTGCCAGCAGCGTGGACAGGGGCTACGAGCAGTACTTC,CASSVDRGYEQYF
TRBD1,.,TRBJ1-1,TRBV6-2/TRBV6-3,TGTGCCAGCAGTTACGCAGGGGGGCGGTTCACTGAAGCTTTCTTT,CASSYAGGRFTEAFF
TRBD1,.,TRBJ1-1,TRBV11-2,TGTGCCAGCAGCTCACGACAGGGTCTGGGGGACACTGAAGCTTTCTTT,CASSSRQGLGDTEAFF
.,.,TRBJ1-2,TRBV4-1,TGCGCCAGCAGCCTAACGGGGGACTATGGCTACACCTTC,CASSLTGDYGYTF
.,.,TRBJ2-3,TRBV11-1,TGTGCCAGCAGCTTAGACACCACAGATACGCAGTATTTT,CASSLDTTDTQYF
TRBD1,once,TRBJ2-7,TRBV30,TGTGCCTTAACACCCTCAGGGGGTAGGGCCTACGAGCAGTACTTC,CALTPSGGRAYEQYF
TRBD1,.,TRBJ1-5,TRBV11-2,TGTGCCAGCAGCCCGGGACAGGGATCGGGCAATCAGCCCCAGCATTTT,CASSPGQGSGNQPQHF
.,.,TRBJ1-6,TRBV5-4,TGTGCCAGCAGCCCATTTCAGGGGATCTATAATTCACCCCTCCACTTT,CASSPFQGIYNSPLHF